The T cell receptor beta chain under discussion was sequenced for a study of CD8 T cells in Susac syndrome. Background on the study: Clinical remission applied to 8 or 9 sequenced Susac syndrome patients, and five or six had active disease.

About this clonotype: Its antigen remains unidentified.

Germline V lookup: CDR1 WSHSY, CDR2 SAAADI. This CDR3 has 14 residues. The J segment lost 6 bases and the V segment lost 2 bases, leaving 3 bases of the junction unmatched. Random hexamers primed reverse transcription of about 0.5 to 1 ug RNA. MiXCR, run by TCRdb on the immunoSEQ multiplex PCR reads, gives a single entry per CDR3 protein. The table has some 96,000 distinct CDR3 sequences, 95% seen once. The study, taken as a whole, reports: TEMRA cells and active patients showed peak Susac CD8+ clonal expansion.

The rearrangement joins TRBV10-2 to TRBJ2-7; 11 bases are a match to TRBD2. The sample comprised CD8+ T cells from PBMCs. This TCR was recovered from a human donor with Susac syndrome. The chain's CDR3 is CASSEISGRAEQYF. In nucleotides, the CDR3 is TGCGCCAGCAGTGAGATTAGCGGGAGGGCCGAGCAGTACTTC.